Listed below are T cell receptor beta chains from one sample, sequenced in a study of T cell responses to AZD1222 COVID-19 vaccine. Clones were sequenced by immunoSEQ multiplex PCR, and TCRdb holds only the in-frame ones, with some missing. The sample holds about 150,000 clones, around 87% seen once. This specimen consisted of peripheral blood, obtained 28 days after the second AZD1222 dose. The receptor set was obtained from an adult who received the AZD1222 COVID-19 vaccine. The CDR3 runs from the conserved cysteine through the conserved F or W. The D gene is left open where the match is weak. The listing skips clone size in some rows; elsewhere it reads once, few, many or a size class.

TRBV5-6,TRBJ2-3,-,17,-,TGTGCCAGCAGCTTACCTCAGGACTACCCCGGGACAGATACGCAGTATTTT,CASSLPQDYPGTDTQYF
TRBV3-1/TRBV3-2,TRBJ1-5,few,19,-,TGTGCCAGCAGCCACGGGGTAAGAAACCGGGACTTTATCAATCAGCCCCAGCATTTT,CASSHGVRNRDFINQPQHF
TRBV18,TRBJ1-3,-,16,-,TGTGCCAGCTCACCGGTCCAGCAGGGCTTTGGAAACACCATATATTTT,CASSPVQQGFGNTIYF
TRBV28,TRBJ1-2,-,13,-,TGTGCCAGCAGTTCCGGGATGGTGGGAGGCTACACCTTC,CASSSGMVGGYTF
TRBV7-9,TRBJ1-1,many,13,-,TGTGCCAGCAGCTTAGGGGGGATGACTGAAGCTTTCTTT,CASSLGGMTEAFF
TRBV29-1,TRBJ2-5,few,13,-,TGCAGCGTTCGCCGGGACTACCAAGAGACCCAGTACTTC,CSVRRDYQETQYF
TRBV9,TRBJ2-7,-,15,-,TGTGCCAGCAGCTCCGGTGTCGGCGGGATGTACGAGCAGTACTTC,CASSSGVGGMYEQYF
TRBV19,TRBJ1-4,-,15,-,TGTGCCAGTAGTTCTTCCTCAGGGACGCGGGAAAAACTGTTTTTT,CASSSSSGTREKLFF
TRBV30,TRBJ2-7,few,12,-,TGTGCCTGGAGTTTGGGCCCCCAACAGCAGTACTTC,CAWSLGPQQQYF
TRBV19,TRBJ2-5,-,15,TRBD1,TGTGCCAGTAGTATAGCGCAGGGGGCGTCCGAGACCCAGTACTTC,CASSIAQGASETQYF
TRBV6-5,TRBJ1-1,-,14,TRBD1,TGTGCCAGCAGAGGGGGCGGGGTGAACACTGAAGCTTTCTTT,CASRGGGVNTEAFF
TRBV2,TRBJ1-4,-,16,TRBD1,TGTGCCAGCAGCTTAAGACAGGGGGCAACTAATGAAAAACTGTTTTTT,CASSLRQGATNEKLFF
TRBV14,TRBJ2-7,-,15,TRBD2,TGTGCCAGCAGCCTAGACGCGGGAGTATTCCGGGAGCAGTACTTC,CASSLDAGVFREQYF
TRBV19,TRBJ2-2,-,16,TRBD2,TGTGCCAGTAGTTTTCTAGCGGGAGTTTCTCCCGGGGAGCTGTTTTTT,CASSFLAGVSPGELFF
TRBV3-1/TRBV3-2,TRBJ1-2,-,13,-,TGTGCCAGCAGCCAAGAGGCCTTATATGGCTACACCTTC,CASSQEALYGYTF
TRBV21-1,TRBJ2-5,-,16,-,TGTGCCAGCAGCAAACAGAAGGGACAGCGCAAAGAGACCCAGTACTTC,CASSKQKGQRKETQYF
TRBV6-5,TRBJ2-7,-,13,-,TGTGCCAGCATCGCTAGCTTGGGAAACGAGCAGTACTTC,CASIASLGNEQYF
TRBV28,TRBJ1-4,-,13,-,TGTGCCAGCAGTTCAGTTTCCGGTGAAAAACTGTTTTTT,CASSSVSGEKLFF
TRBV6-5,TRBJ2-5,-,13,-,TGTGCCAGCAGAAGAACAGGGCAAGAGACCCAGTACTTC,CASRRTGQETQYF
TRBV6-1,TRBJ1-2,-,13,TRBD1,TGTGCCAGCAGTGAAGTGGGACAGGGGGGCTACACCTTC,CASSEVGQGGYTF
TRBV21-1,TRBJ2-4,-,15,-,TGTGCCAGCAGCAAAGTGAGCGGATCCAAAAACATTCAGTACTTC,CASSKVSGSKNIQYF
TRBV11-2,TRBJ2-2,-,13,-,TGTGCCAGCAGCCATTCGGGAAGTGTGGAGCTGTTTTTT,CASSHSGSVELFF
TRBV2,TRBJ1-1,-,14,-,TGTGCCAGCAGTGCGTCAGGGATAAACACTGAAGCTTTCTTT,CASSASGINTEAFF
TRBV3-1/TRBV3-2,TRBJ2-5,-,16,-,TGTGCCAGCAGCCAAGCGCTAGGGTGGGTAGAAGAGACCCAGTACTTC,CASSQALGWVEETQYF
TRBV2,TRBJ1-2,-,14,TRBD1,TGTGCCAGCACCGCTGAGACAGGGTCCTATGGCTACACCTTC,CASTAETGSYGYTF
TRBV10-3,TRBJ2-7,-,14,-,TGTGCCATCAGTTCCGACAGGTCCTCTTACGAGCAGTACTTC,CAISSDRSSYEQYF
TRBV13,TRBJ2-3,-,16,TRBD2,TGTGCCAGCAGCTTAGCGGGGCGGGAGTCCACAGATACGCAGTATTTT,CASSLAGRESTDTQYF
TRBV7-2,TRBJ2-6,-,15,-,TGTGCCAGCAGCTTTGGGAGATCCGGGGCCAACGTCCTGACTTTC,CASSFGRSGANVLTF
TRBV27,TRBJ2-2,-,16,-,TGTGCCAGCGCCTCCGGAACTAGCTCCTTCACCGGGGAGCTGTTTTTT,CASASGTSSFTGELFF
TRBV29-1,TRBJ2-1,-,14,-,TGCAGCGTTCCCTCCGGGACACACTACAATGAGCAGTTCTTC,CSVPSGTHYNEQFF
TRBV6-2/TRBV6-3,TRBJ2-1,-,14,-,TGTGCCAGCAGTTCCGGGGGCAGCTACAATGAGCAGTTCTTC,CASSSGGSYNEQFF
TRBV4-1,TRBJ1-5,-,15,TRBD1,TGCGCCAGCAGCCACAGGACAGGCTATAATCAGCCCCAGCATTTT,CASSHRTGYNQPQHF
TRBV2,TRBJ2-7,-,16,TRBD2,TGTGCCAGCAGTGAAACCCCTAGCGGGAGGATTAACGAGCAGTACTTC,CASSETPSGRINEQYF
TRBV2,TRBJ2-2,-,17,-,TGTGCCAGCAGGGGTAGACGACAGGTTTCGAACACCGGGGAGCTGTTTTTT,CASRGRRQVSNTGELFF
TRBV14,TRBJ1-3,-,18,-,TGTGCCAGCAGCCAAGATCTAGGGAGATGGGGGACTGGAAACACCATATATTTT,CASSQDLGRWGTGNTIYF
TRBV5-1,TRBJ2-7,-,16,TRBD1,TGCGCCAGCAGCTTGGGCGGCCAGGGGGTCACCTACGAGCAGTACTTC,CASSLGGQGVTYEQYF
TRBV24-1,TRBJ1-1,-,15,-,TGTGCCACCAGTGATGCAGCTTTGGGGAGCACTGAAGCTTTCTTT,CATSDAALGSTEAFF
TRBV20-1,TRBJ2-1,few,15,-,TGCAGTGCTAGTGATTTTGAGGAGGGCTCCAATGAGCAGTTCTTC,CSASDFEEGSNEQFF
TRBV29-1,TRBJ1-1,-,14,TRBD1,TGCAGCGTTGTAAACAGGGGTGTAGACACTGAAGCTTTCTTT,CSVVNRGVDTEAFF
TRBV28,TRBJ1-2,-,14,-,TGTGCCAGCAGTTTAGAGTACAAAGGGTATGGCTACACCTTC,CASSLEYKGYGYTF
TRBV15,TRBJ2-2,-,14,-,TGTGCCACCAGCAGGACAAGGAACACCGGGGAGCTGTTTTTT,CATSRTRNTGELFF
TRBV2,TRBJ1-6,-,14,TRBD1,TGTGCCAGCCAAGTGACAGGGGGCAACTCACCCCTCCACTTT,CASQVTGGNSPLHF
TRBV2,TRBJ2-6,-,14,-,TGTGCCAGCAGTACAGGGTTCGGGGCCAACGTCCTGACTTTC,CASSTGFGANVLTF
TRBV5-1,TRBJ2-5,-,12,-,TGCGCCAGCAGCTGGGGCCAGGAGACCCAGTACTTC,CASSWGQETQYF
TRBV7-3,TRBJ2-1,-,17,-,TGTGCCAGCAGCCCCCATTCTAGCGCCGTCTCCTACAATGAGCAGTTCTTC,CASSPHSSAVSYNEQFF
TRBV5-4,TRBJ1-3,-,15,TRBD1,TGTGCCAGCAGCTTGACAGGGGTCTCTGGAAACACCATATATTTT,CASSLTGVSGNTIYF
TRBV6-6,TRBJ1-2,-,13,-,TGTGCCAGCAGCACGGACGGTAACTATGGCTACACCTTC,CASSTDGNYGYTF